This note documents a single TCR beta chain sequence. This record comes from a study of CD8+ T cells in alopecia areata. Study overall: The protocol delivered tofacitinib for 6 to 18 months, then withdrew it for 6 months.

Treatment denoted: oral pan-JAK inhibitor, 5-10 mg twice daily. The CDR3 spans 15 residues. V lost 0 bases and J 1 base, leaving 8 bases between the germline ends. Germline-derived CDR1 and CDR2 are MRHNA and SNTAGT. After isolation, RNA underwent reverse transcription to generate cDNA as the sequencing template. Repertoires were generated with immunoSEQ multiplex PCR, while TCRdb's copy carries only in-frame clones and drops some. The sample consists of about 76,000 clones, approximately 30% of them appearing once. V usage is TRBV6-4 and J usage is TRBJ2-3; possibly TRBD2 for D (6 bases). The TCR comes from a human donor with alopecia areata. Sample: CD8+ T cells sorted from blood, taken at week 4, from a patient treated with tofacitinib. CDR3 protein: CASSDSSGGTDTQYF. The CDR3 DNA reads as TGTGCCAGCAGTGACTCATCGGGAGGCACAGATACGCAGTATTTT.